Listed below are T cell receptor beta chains from one sample, sequenced in a study of CD8 T cells in ankylosing spondylitis. TCRdb reprocessed the 5' RACE reads via MiXCR and lists one record per CDR3 protein. The sample lists 650,000 to 800,000 distinct CDR3 sequences; roughly 19% were seen once. The sequenced sample consisted of blood, either unsorted or a sorted T cell fraction (not recorded which). The receptors shown here come from a male donor with ankylosing spondylitis. Both conserved end residues are part of each CDR3. Fields, in order: D gene, clone size, V gene, J gene, CDR3 DNA, CDR3 protein. D genes are given only for firm matches. Where a row states a size, it is once, few, many or the class of an expanded clone; other rows omit it.

>TRBD2|-|TRBV10-3|TRBJ2-7
TGTGCCATCAGTGACCATCGGGCGGGGGGCTACGAGCAGTACTTC
CAISDHRAGGYEQYF
>TRBD2|-|TRBV3-1|TRBJ2-7
TGTGCCAGCAGCCAAGGAGCGGGGCCCACCTACGAGCAGTACTTC
CASSQGAGPTYEQYF
>-|few|TRBV12-3/TRBV12-4|TRBJ2-5
TGTGCCAGCACCCTACCAGAATGGGGATATCAAGAGACCCAGTACTTC
CASTLPEWGYQETQYF
>TRBD1|-|TRBV7-2|TRBJ2-1
TGTGCCAGCAGCTTGGACAGGGCTAGTTACTACAATGAGCAGTTCTTC
CASSLDRASYYNEQFF
>-|-|TRBV29-1|TRBJ2-2
TGCAGCGTTCGGATGGATACCGGGGAGCTGTTTTTT
CSVRMDTGELFF
>TRBD2|-|TRBV29-1|TRBJ2-4
TGCAGCGTTGGAGCCGGGACTAGCGGCCTCATTCAGTACTTC
CSVGAGTSGLIQYF
>-|few|TRBV29-1|TRBJ1-2
TGCAGCGTTGAGGAGGTTGGCTATGGCTACACCTTC
CSVEEVGYGYTF
>-|-|TRBV9|TRBJ1-1
TGTGCCAGCAGCCGCTTCGGACAGAGGAACACTGAAGCTTTCTTT
CASSRFGQRNTEAFF
>-|-|TRBV15|TRBJ2-5
TGTGCCACCAGCAGAGAAATCGGGGGATACGAGACCCAGTACTTC
CATSREIGGYETQYF
>-|-|TRBV6-2/TRBV6-3|TRBJ1-5
TGTGCCAGCAGACCGTCGACGGCTACGGATAGCAATCAGCCCCAGCATTTT
CASRPSTATDSNQPQHF
>-|-|TRBV12-3/TRBV12-4|TRBJ1-1
TGTGCCAGCAGTTTTGGGTTGGTGAACACTGAAGCTTTCTTT
CASSFGLVNTEAFF
>-|-|TRBV5-6|TRBJ2-1
TGTGCCAGCAGCTTGAGACGCGGGGTGAGCTCCTACAATGAGCAGTTCTTC
CASSLRRGVSSYNEQFF
>-|few|TRBV4-2|TRBJ1-2
TGTGCCAGCAGCCAAGATCAGGGCTTCTATGGCTACACCTTC
CASSQDQGFYGYTF
>-|-|TRBV11-2|TRBJ2-2
TGTGCCAGCAGCTTAGTTATGGGGGGGCCCCCCGGGGAGCTGTTTTTT
CASSLVMGGPPGELFF
>TRBD2|few|TRBV13|TRBJ2-1
TGTGCCAGCAGCTTAGGCCTAGTGGCTAGCGGGATCAATGAGCAGTTCTTC
CASSLGLVASGINEQFF
>-|few|TRBV28|TRBJ2-7
TGTGCCAGCAGCCGGGACCGGGGAAGGCAGTACTTC
CASSRDRGRQYF
>-|-|TRBV6-1|TRBJ2-1
TGTGCCAGCAGCGACGATACCTACAATGAGCAGTTCTTC
CASSDDTYNEQFF
>-|few|TRBV5-1|TRBJ2-3
TGCGCCAGCAGCAAAGGACAGTTCACAGATACGCAGTATTTT
CASSKGQFTDTQYF
>-|few|TRBV12-3/TRBV12-4|TRBJ2-5
TGTGCCAGCAGTCCACCGGGTAGCGGATTCATAGAGACCCAGTACTTC
CASSPPGSGFIETQYF
>-|-|TRBV5-1|TRBJ2-5
TGCGCCAGCAGCTTGAATACAGGCTCCCAAGAGACCCAGTACTTC
CASSLNTGSQETQYF
>TRBD1|-|TRBV20-1|TRBJ2-7
TGCAGTGCTAGCAGCTCCGGAGAGACAGGGAGTACCTACGAGCAGTACTTC
CSASSSGETGSTYEQYF
>-|few|TRBV20-1|TRBJ1-2
TGCAGTGCTAGTCTAAATGATGGCTACACCTTC
CSASLNDGYTF
>TRBD2|few|TRBV5-4|TRBJ2-3
TGTGCCAGCAGACCGACTAGCAGCGATACGCAGTATTTT
CASRPTSSDTQYF
>TRBD1|-|TRBV5-1|TRBJ2-3
TGCGCCAGCTCTGACCAGGGGGGCACAGATACGCAGTATTTT
CASSDQGGTDTQYF
>TRBD2|-|TRBV7-8|TRBJ2-1
TGTGCCAGCAGCCCGGGGGGAATCGCCTCCTACAATGAGCAGTTCTTC
CASSPGGIASYNEQFF
>TRBD1|-|TRBV20-1|TRBJ1-4
TGCAGTGCTCCCCCGGGACAGGGTAGAGAAAAACTGTTTTTT
CSAPPGQGREKLFF
>-|few|TRBV4-1|TRBJ1-1
TGCGCCAGCAGCCAACGGATGAACACTGAAGCTTTCTTT
CASSQRMNTEAFF
>TRBD2|few|TRBV6-2/TRBV6-3|TRBJ2-3
TGTGCCAGCAGTTACTCGACTAGCGCAGATACGCAGTATTTT
CASSYSTSADTQYF
>-|-|TRBV30|TRBJ2-7
TGTGCCGGTAGACGGGACCGCTCCTACGAGCAGTACTTC
CAGRRDRSYEQYF
>TRBD2|-|TRBV24-1|TRBJ2-3
TGTGCCACCAGTGGAAGAGAACGGGTAGCGGGGGGCCAATACACAGATACGCAGTATTTT
CATSGRERVAGGQYTDTQYF
>-|-|TRBV12-3/TRBV12-4|TRBJ1-2
TGTGCCAGCACCCTGTCCAGCCTTCGTCTCCTTGGGGGCTACACCTTC
CASTLSSLRLLGGYTF
>-|few|TRBV5-1|TRBJ2-1
TGCGCCAGCAGCTTTGGAGGGAGGACCTACAATGAGCAGTTCTTC
CASSFGGRTYNEQFF
>-|-|TRBV15|TRBJ2-3
TGTGCCACCAGCAGAGGGGAATGGGGGAGTGCAGATACGCAGTATTTT
CATSRGEWGSADTQYF
>TRBD1|few|TRBV5-6|TRBJ1-1
TGTGCCAGCAGCTCGGACAGGGGCCTCATGAACACTGAAGCTTTCTTT
CASSSDRGLMNTEAFF
>TRBD2|-|TRBV7-8|TRBJ2-2
TGTGCCAGCAGCTTAGAAGATGGGACTAGCGGGAGAGCAGGGGAGCTGTTTTTT
CASSLEDGTSGRAGELFF
>-|many|TRBV3-1|TRBJ2-3
TGTGCCAGCAGCCAAGAACGCGAGGCCCCCACAGATACGCAGTATTTT
CASSQEREAPTDTQYF
>TRBD1|few|TRBV5-1|TRBJ2-1
TGCGCCAGCAGCACGGGACAGGGGTTCAATGAGCAGTTCTTC
CASSTGQGFNEQFF
>TRBD2|-|TRBV12-5|TRBJ2-5
TGTGCTAGTGGAACCGGGCGGGGGTTCGAAGAGACCCAGTACTTC
CASGTGRGFEETQYF
>TRBD1|few|TRBV9|TRBJ2-2
TGTGCCAGCAGCGTAGAGAACAGGGGCGGCACCGGGGAGCTGTTTTTT
CASSVENRGGTGELFF
>-|-|TRBV9|TRBJ1-1
TGTGCCAGCAGCCGGGAGGAGAACACTGAAGCTTTCTTT
CASSREENTEAFF